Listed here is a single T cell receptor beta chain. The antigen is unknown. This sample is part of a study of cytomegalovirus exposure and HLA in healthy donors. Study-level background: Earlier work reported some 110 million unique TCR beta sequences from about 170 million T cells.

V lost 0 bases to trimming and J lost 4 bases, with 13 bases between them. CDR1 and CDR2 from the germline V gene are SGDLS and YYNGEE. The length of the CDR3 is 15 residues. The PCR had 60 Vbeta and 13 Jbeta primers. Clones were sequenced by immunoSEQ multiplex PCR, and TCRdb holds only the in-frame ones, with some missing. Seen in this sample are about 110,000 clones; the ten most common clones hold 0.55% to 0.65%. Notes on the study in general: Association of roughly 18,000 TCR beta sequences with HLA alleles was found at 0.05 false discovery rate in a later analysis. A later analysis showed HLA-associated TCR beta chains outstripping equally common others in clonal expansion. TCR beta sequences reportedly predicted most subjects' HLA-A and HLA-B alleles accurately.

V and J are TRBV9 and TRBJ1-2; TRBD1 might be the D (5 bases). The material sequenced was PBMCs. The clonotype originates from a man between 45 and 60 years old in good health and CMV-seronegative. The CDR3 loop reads CASSVAREGFYGYTF. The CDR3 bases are TGTGCCAGCAGCGTAGCCAGGGAGGGTTTCTATGGCTACACCTTC.